The present entry profiles one T cell receptor beta chain with its context. What it binds is unknown. The data originate from a study of cytomegalovirus exposure and HLA in healthy donors. PCR primers comprised 60 Vbeta and 13 Jbeta primers. Profiled with immunoSEQ multiplex PCR; TCRdb holds only in-frame clones, not every one. The sample includes under 300,000 clones, roughly 88% of them seen just once. General study results and limits: Later analysis demonstrated an association between a missense DCLRE1C variant and TCR beta V- and J-gene trimming. Rates of TCR association differed by HLA locus in a later analysis, with DRB1 highest and HLA-C lowest. HLA restriction was apparent for most CMV-associated TCR beta chains in a later analysis.

The TCR comes from a man aged 40-50 years in good health and CMV-seropositive. Input material: PBMCs.

This CDR3 is CASSVEGQETQYF. CDR3 DNA: TGTGCCAGCAGCGTGGAGGGCCAGGAGACCCAGTACTTC. The rearrangement joins TRBV9 to TRBJ2-5; TRBD2 might be the D (6 bases). The CDR3 has 13 residues. V shed 2 bases and J shed 5 bases, with 10 bases lying between them. Germline V lookup: CDR1 SGDLS, CDR2 YYNGEE.